This entry concerns a single TCR beta chain. This clonotype was detected ten times or more. The antigen this receptor binds is unknown. Base qualities are not at hand, and no much larger clone is one base apart. The data were obtained in a study of T cells in Graves' hyperthyroidism and ophthalmopathy (dated by TCRdb to the late 2010s). Regarding the complete study: Peripheral blood was collected at initial diagnosis, before any treatment. The 90 or so discovery patients were randomly split 7:3 into training and test sets. The study also compared thyroid tissue and blood T-cell repertoires from over 5 Graves' hyperthyroidism patients. Following sampling, methimazole starting at 30 mg daily was given to hyperthyroidism patients, and high-dose intravenous methylprednisolone was given to ophthalmopathy patients. An independent validation cohort of 18 to 20 hyperthyroidism patients and 15 or so patients who later progressed to ophthalmopathy tested prospective prediction of ophthalmopathy. According to the paper, TCR Vbeta CDR3 sequencing was carried out on 120 to 150 peripheral blood samples, which came from fewer than 50 ophthalmopathy, approximately 78 hyperthyroidism and about 17 progressor patients. To identify distinguishing TCR V-J signatures, a discovery cohort of 90 to 100 patients was used, comprising fewer than 45 with Graves' ophthalmopathy and some 60 with stable Graves' hyperthyroidism. Paper-wide results and their limitations: Most expanded thyroid clonotypes (frequency above 0.001) were also found in blood, which suggests that blood repertoires may mirror thyroid immune responses. Ophthalmopathy was separated from stable hyperthyroidism by a 13 V-J signature model, with roughly 88% sensitivity and roughly 81% specificity obtained in cross-validation and 80%/75% obtained in testing. During validation, the model predicted progression to ophthalmopathy a median of approximately 6.5 months ahead of onset, with 60% to 71% sensitivity and 72% to 80% specificity. Sample size was not statistically predetermined, and investigators were not blinded to group allocation.

Stable Graves' hyperthyroidism was defined as no progression to ophthalmopathy during 18 months of follow-up. Hyperthyroidism patients were newly diagnosed, with disease duration under 2 months, and aged 18 to 65 years. Any patient with an uncontrolled infection, another autoimmune disease, pregnancy or lactation was excluded. Diagnoses were based on clinical symptoms, serum thyroxine and TRAb, thyroid ultrasound and orbital computed tomography. Ficoll-Paque density gradient centrifugation was used to isolate PBMCs from approximately 11 ml of fresh peripheral blood. Total RNA was extracted with Trizol reagent, and quality was checked on an Agilent 2100 Bioanalyzer. V and J are trimmed by 3 bases and 2 bases, and the gene matches miss 8 bases of the junction. The CDR3, from cysteine to phenylalanine, totals 16 residues. Of the read, only the CDR3 DNA is kept; its 48 bases are in frame from base 1. Taken from the germline V gene, the CDR1 and CDR2 loops are MGHRA and YSYEKL.

TCR beta CDR3 regions were amplified from RNA transcripts. The first round of RT-PCR for the TCR CDR3 was performed with the HTBI primer set and the Qiagen OneStep RT-PCR kit. Libraries were constructed in a second round of multiplex PCR, after which size selection and purification were carried out. Libraries were sequenced paired-end with 100 bp reads on an Illumina HiSeq2000. The original pipeline was this. SOAPnuke was used to process the raw data, removing reads that contained adapters or uncalled bases, had a mean Phred below 15, or lacked an exact match to the constant primer or identifier. COPE v1.2.5 was used to merge the high-quality paired reads, and each unique nucleotide sequence was defined as a clonotype. MiTCR v1.1 was used to align clonotypes to the IMGT TRBV, TRBD and TRBJ reference segments. Only V-J combinations with frequency above 0.0001, covering roughly 99% of repertoires, were analysed. The TCS score was defined as F50 (clonal expansion) divided by E x V (chaos), with BLOSUM62-based TCRdist calculated between CDR3 peptides within each V-J. Welch's t-statistics and random forest reduced roughly 530 V-J features to roughly 13, which were used in a naive Bayes classifier (R e1071). TCRdb trimmed public reads at Q25 via fastp, called clones via MiXCR and kept in-frame beta chains. Here each entry gathers all rows of one CDR3 protein and keeps the most common genes and DNA. The V and J calls were not made by the authors but by TCRdb's processing. The sample table holds about 380,000 distinct CDR3 sequences, of which 11% to 15% were seen once. The top ten clonotypes cover approximately 11% of the sample.

The chain is assembled from TRBV4-1 and TRBJ2-5; the junction holds 8 bases that match TRBD1. This clonotype was obtained from a woman aged 60-75 years with Graves' hyperthyroidism. Material for sequencing was blood. The CDR3: CASSQSGTGRQETQYF. Here is the DNA: TGCGCCAGCAGCCAGTCCGGGACAGGAAGGCAAGAGACCCAGTACTTC.